This T cell receptor beta chain is drawn from a study of beta chain features in type 1 diabetes. Investigators reverse transcribed all isolated RNA, so they sequenced expressed TCRB transcripts. TCRdb's table, derived via immunoSEQ multiplex PCR, lists solely in-frame clones and lacks some. Here the sample spans roughly 150,000 clones, almost 8% being singletons. Each sorted population was over 95% pure. Study results and limitations: Shorter TCRB CDR3s, moderately but significantly so, marked every one of the four CD4+ subsets in Type 1 diabetes patients. A definitive answer on HLA type influencing TCRB rearrangement was not reached here. For cells with high TCR expression, cDNA sequencing could yield over-representation. Shorter templates might be favored by PCR, and equally so in patients and in controls.

In the case of this clone: Its target is not known.

The length of the CDR3 is 15 residues. CDR1 and CDR2 (germline): SGHAT, FQNNGV. J was trimmed by 3 bases and V by 4 bases; bases with no gene match: 5. Sequences were obtained from central memory CD4+ T cells from blood. The receptor's source is a man between 18 and 29 years old with type 1 diabetes. J is TRBJ2-3 and V is TRBV11-2; 9 positions match TRBD2. The CDR3 spells CASSSRAGGTDTQYF. The CDR3 DNA is TGTGCCAGCAGCTCCCGAGCGGGGGGAACAGATACGCAGTATTTT.